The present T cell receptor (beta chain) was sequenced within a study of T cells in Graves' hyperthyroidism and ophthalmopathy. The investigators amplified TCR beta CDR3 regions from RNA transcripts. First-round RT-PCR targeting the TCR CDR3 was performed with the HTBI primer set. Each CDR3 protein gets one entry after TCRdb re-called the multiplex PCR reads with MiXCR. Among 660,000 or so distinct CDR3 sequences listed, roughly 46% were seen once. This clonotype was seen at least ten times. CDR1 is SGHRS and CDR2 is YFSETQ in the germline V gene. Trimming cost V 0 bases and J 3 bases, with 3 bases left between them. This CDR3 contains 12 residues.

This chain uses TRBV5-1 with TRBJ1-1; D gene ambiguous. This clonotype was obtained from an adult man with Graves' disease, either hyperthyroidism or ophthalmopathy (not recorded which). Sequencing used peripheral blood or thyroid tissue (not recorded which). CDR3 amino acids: CASSLVDTEAFF. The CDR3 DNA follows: TGCGCCAGCAGCTTGGTAGACACTGAAGCTTTCTTT.